Shown below are 27 T cell receptor beta chains from a single sample sequenced in a study of cytomegalovirus exposure and HLA in healthy donors. It was with 60 Vbeta and 13 Jbeta primers that the PCR ran. Some clones are missing from TCRdb's copy, which holds only in-frame ones; the method was immunoSEQ multiplex PCR. The sample holds about 120,000 clones, 77% seen once. The sequenced sample consisted of PBMCs. All receptors derive from a human donor in good health.

The chain employs TRBV19 and TRBJ1-4; the match to TRBD1 covers 8 bases. The CDR3 runs to 15 residues. Germline CDR1 LNHDA, CDR2 SQIVND (reference sequence). V gave up 8 bases and J gave up 5 bases; unmatched junction bases: 10. The CDR3 DNA reads as TGTGCCAGTGATACGGACAGGGTACCCAATGAAAAACTGTTTTTT. Protein product: CASDTDRVPNEKLFF. The whole variable domain, filled in from reference TRBV19 and TRBJ1-4, reads DGGITQSPKYLFRKEGQNVTLSCEQNLNHDAMYWYRQDPGQGLRLIYYSQIVNDFQKGDIAEGYSVSREKKESFPLTVTSAQKNPTAFYLCASDTDRVPNEKLFFGSGTQLSVL.

This clone has just a few counts. The junction departs from the called germline gene at one end, perhaps through a read error. The chain carries TRBV5-1 and TRBJ1-2, with TRBD1 as a possible D gene (5 bases). The CDR3 extends over 13 amino acids. CDR1 is SGHRS and CDR2 is YFSETQ in the germline V gene. The DNA of the CDR3 is TGTGCCAGCAGCTTGGGCCAGGGAAGCGGCTACACCTTC. Translation gives CASSLGQGSGYTF.

The chain is built from TRBV15 and TRBJ2-7; possibly TRBD2 for D (6 bases). V lost 0 bases and J 5 bases, leaving 8 bases between the germline ends. Per germline, CDR1 LNHNV and CDR2 YYDKDF (reference sequence). The length of the CDR3 is 13 residues. CDR3 protein: CATSRDGGHEQYF. For the CDR3, the DNA is TGTGCCACCAGCAGAGACGGAGGGCACGAGCAGTACTTC.

This clone showed up just once. V gene TRBV19 combines with J gene TRBJ2-7, with 10 positions matching TRBD2. Germline lookup yields CDR1 LNHDA and CDR2 SQIVND (reference sequence). This CDR3 spans 16 amino acids. The V gene end was trimmed by 5 bases and the J gene end by 1 base; junction bases not matched to a gene: 8. CDR3 sequence (DNA): TGTGCCAGTAGTCACCACCGGACTAGCGGTTCCTACGAGCAGTACTTC. As protein: CASSHHRTSGSYEQYF.

The CDR3 sequence is CASSLGTGSLYEQYF. CDR3 nucleotides: TGTGCCAGCAGCCTAGGGACAGGTAGCCTCTACGAGCAGTACTTC. The V call is TRBV7-9, the J call TRBJ2-5, with TRBD1 matching 8 bases. The J call may be mistaken, given a closer DNA end match to TRBJ2-7. The germline V gene encodes CDR1 SEHNR and CDR2 FQNEAQ (reference sequence). The CDR3 is 15 residues long.

The chain combines TRBV9 with TRBJ2-7; TRBD2 matches 7 bases. The CDR3 totals 15 residues. Germline V lookup: CDR1 SGDLS, CDR2 YYNGEE. V shed 0 bases and J 2 bases; nucleotides not matched to a gene: 5. CDR3 loop: CASSVEASGTYEQYF. The CDR3 DNA sequence: TGTGCCAGCAGCGTAGAAGCTAGCGGCACCTACGAGCAGTACTTC.

The genes are TRBV27 and TRBJ1-2, with D perhaps TRBD1 (5 bases). V gave up 4 bases and J gave up 4 bases, with 16 bases separating them. Germline assignment: CDR1 MNHEY and CDR2 SMNVEV (reference sequence). The CDR3 runs 15 residues. The CDR3 nucleotides read TGTGCCAGCAGTTCGGGCGGGGCGACGGGCTATGGCTACACCTTC. Residues: CASSSGGATGYGYTF.

The CDR3 here is CASSQERRTGVTLGGTQYF. CDR3 DNA sequence: TGCGCCAGCAGCCAGGAACGGCGGACAGGTGTGACACTCGGGGGGACCCAGTACTTC. The V call is TRBV4-1, the J call TRBJ2-5, with a tentative D call TRBD1 (7 bases). From germline, CDR1 is MGHRA and CDR2 YSYEKL. There are 19 residues in the CDR3. V lost 3 bases to trimming and J lost 7 bases, with 30 bases between them.

The chain recombines TRBV29-1 with TRBJ1-6; D is ambiguous. Trimming removed 8 bases at V and 0 bases at J, with 8 bases between. The CDR3 is 13 residues long. Germline V CDR1 and CDR2: SQVTM, ANQGSEA. The CDR3 sequence is CSYTSSYNSPLHF. The CDR3, as DNA: TGCAGCTACACAAGCTCCTATAATTCACCCCTCCACTTT. Complete variable domain (other parts from reference TRBV29-1 and TRBJ1-6): SAVISQKPSRDICQRGTSLTIQCQVDSQVTMMFWYRQQPGQSLTLIATANQGSEATYESGFVIDKFPISRPNLTFSTLTVSNMSPEDSSIYLCSYTSSYNSPLHFGNGTRLTVT.

This sequence joins TRBV6-6 and TRBJ1-5; 9 bases map to TRBD1. Per the germline V gene, CDR1 is MNHNY and CDR2 is SVGAGI (reference sequence). This CDR3 region has 15 residues. V was pared by 7 bases and J by 4 bases, with 8 bases of the junction left unmatched. CDR3: CASNTGTGWNQPQHF. CDR3 DNA: TGTGCCAGCAACACCGGGACAGGGTGGAATCAGCCCCAGCATTTT.

This chain links TRBV5-5 with TRBJ2-1, with TRBD1 matching over 9 bases. CDR3 size: 16 residues. Germline V gene sequence: CDR1 SGHKS, CDR2 YYEKEE (reference sequence). V was clipped by 0 bases and J by 7 bases; unmatched bases: 8. CDR3: CASSLGRTGDVNEQFF. CDR3 DNA: TGTGCCAGCAGCTTGGGTAGGACAGGGGATGTAAATGAGCAGTTCTTC.

This clone was recorded only once. V usage is TRBV19 and J usage is TRBJ2-7; 9 bases align to TRBD2. The ends lost 6 bases at V and 3 bases at J; junction bases unmatched: 6. Germline V gene lookup returns CDR1 LNHDA and CDR2 SQIVND (reference sequence). The CDR3 length is 14 residues. The CDR3 region is CASRPGLADYEQYF. Here the CDR3 DNA reads TGTGCCAGTAGACCGGGACTAGCTGACTACGAGCAGTACTTC.

The rearrangement links TRBV2 to TRBJ2-5; TRBD1 agrees at 7 bases. The germline V gene has CDR1 SNHLY and CDR2 FYNNEI. The CDR3 is 15 amino acids. The V and J ends lost 2 bases and 0 bases, in that order; junction bases with no gene match: 3. For the CDR3, the DNA is TGTGCCAGCAGTGAAAAGGGGGCGAACCAAGAGACCCAGTACTTC. Its protein product is CASSEKGANQETQYF. Full variable domain (missing parts from reference TRBV2 and TRBJ2-5): EPEVTQTPSHQVTQMGQEVILRCVPISNHLYFYWYRQILGQKVEFLVSFYNNEISEKSEIFDDQFSVERPDGSNFTLKIRSTKLEDSAMYFCASSEKGANQETQYFGPGTRLLVL.

This clone has only a few counts. J is TRBJ1-6 and V is TRBV7-9; unclear D gene. Between the trimmed V and J ends, which lost 3 bases and 6 bases, there was a span of 9 bases. This CDR3 has 14 amino acids. Germline V gives CDR1 SEHNR, CDR2 FQNEAQ (reference sequence). CDR3 DNA: TGTGCCAGCAGCTTTGGGAGGGTTAATTCACCCCTCCACTTT. Protein product: CASSFGRVNSPLHF.

As DNA, the CDR3 is TGTGCCAGCTCACCAGGACTAGTTAACGAGCAGTACTTC. Translating it yields CASSPGLVNEQYF. The V gene is TRBV18, the J gene TRBJ2-7; 7 nucleotides agree with TRBD2. The CDR3 spans 13 residues. Germline lookup yields CDR1 KGHSH and CDR2 LQKENI. Trimming at V came to 2 bases and at J to 5 bases, leaving 3 bases not matched to a gene.

This clone was picked up one time. The rearrangement uses TRBV6-5 and TRBJ2-1; 8 nucleotides align to TRBD1. The ends lost 5 bases at V and 7 bases at J; junction bases unmatched: 10. CDR1 and CDR2 from the germline V gene are MNHEY and SVGAGI. The CDR3 is 15 amino acids. The CDR3 spells CASSHTPTGENEQFF. For the CDR3, the DNA is TGTGCCAGCAGTCACACCCCGACAGGGGAGAATGAGCAGTTCTTC.

The rearrangement links TRBV27 to TRBJ1-2, with TRBD1 matching 7 bases. The CDR3 loop spans 13 amino acids. Germline lookup yields CDR1 MNHEY and CDR2 SMNVEV (reference sequence). Trimming removed 5 bases from V and 4 bases from J; junction bases left unmatched: 4. This chain's CDR3 is CASSLQGLYGYTF. In DNA form, the CDR3 reads TGTGCCAGCAGTCTACAGGGGCTCTATGGCTACACCTTC.

The chain links TRBV7-9 to TRBJ2-7, with 9 bases fitting TRBD1. The CDR3 runs 17 residues. V was clipped by 4 bases and J by 3 bases; unmatched bases: 13. CDR1 and CDR2 (germline): SEHNR, FQNEAQ (reference sequence). The CDR3 DNA follows: TGTGCCAGCAGCTGGGGAACAGGGGGGACAGGGAACTACGAGCAGTACTTC. It yields the protein CASSWGTGGTGNYEQYF.

On this clone itself: Other nucleotide sequences in the sample specify the same CDR3. The chain couples TRBV6-6 to TRBJ1-3; D unclear. The CDR3 runs 16 residues. Germline-derived CDR1 and CDR2 are MNHNY and SVGAGI (reference sequence). V lost 5 bases to trimming and J lost 3 bases, with 17 bases between them. The CDR3 DNA reads TGTGCCAGCAGTGGCGTTCGGCGGGAAGATGGAAACACCATATATTTT. The encoded protein is CASSGVRREDGNTIYF.

This clone turned up a few times. In nucleotides, the CDR3 is TGTGCCAGCAGTGCCGAGCCGCGAGGGACAGATACGCAGTATTTT. Its protein product is CASSAEPRGTDTQYF. V usage is TRBV6-1 and J usage is TRBJ2-3, with D possibly matching TRBD2 (5 bases). CDR1 is MNHNS and CDR2 is SASEGT in the germline V gene. V lost 4 bases and J lost 3, with 14 bases in between. The CDR3 loop spans 15 amino acids.

The chain couples TRBV28 to TRBJ2-7, with 13 bases fitting TRBD2. CDR3 size: 15 residues. Germline V gives CDR1 MDHEN, CDR2 SYDVKM. V was clipped by 6 bases and J by 1 base; unmatched bases: 3. CDR3 in amino acids: CASSLGLAGSYEQYF. In nucleotides, the CDR3 is TGTGCCAGCAGCCTGGGACTAGCGGGATCCTACGAGCAGTACTTC.

The genes are TRBV11-2 and TRBJ2-7; D is possibly TRBD2 (6 bases). Trimming removed 5 bases from V and 2 bases from J, with 16 bases in between. The CDR3 length is 15 residues. Germline loops: CDR1 SGHAT, CDR2 FQNNGV. The CDR3 region is CASSLAGTLAYEQYF. The CDR3 bases are TGTGCCAGCAGCCTCGCCGGGACTTTGGCCTACGAGCAGTACTTC.

This clone was recorded only once. This sequence joins TRBV10-3 and TRBJ2-1, with D perhaps matching TRBD2 (6 bases). V was pared by 4 bases and J by 8 bases, with 12 bases between. The germline V gene has CDR1 ENHRY and CDR2 SYGVKD. CDR3 length equals 13 residues. Written as DNA, the CDR3 is TGTGCCATCAGTGTGGGACTGGGGGATGAGCAGTTCTTC. It encodes CAISVGLGDEQFF.

The CDR3: CASSLGTSGREQFF. CDR3 bases: TGTGCCAGCAGTTTAGGGACTAGCGGTCGGGAGCAGTTCTTC. V is TRBV27 and J is TRBJ2-1; 11 nucleotides agree with TRBD2. V shed 2 bases, J shed 10 bases, and the junction held 4 bases outside the gene matches. This CDR3 is 14 amino acids long. Germline V gives CDR1 MNHEY, CDR2 SMNVEV (reference sequence).

This clone came up a few times. The chain is built from TRBV6-6 and TRBJ1-3; D gene uncertain. Trimming stripped 1 base from V and 4 bases from J, with 11 bases between. CDR1 and CDR2 from the germline V gene are MNHNY and SVGAGI (reference sequence). The CDR3 has 15 amino acids. CDR3 nucleotides: TGTGCCAGCAGTTACTTCGACTCTGTCGGAAACACCATATATTTT. This translates into CASSYFDSVGNTIYF.

The V call is TRBV9, the J call TRBJ1-1, with D possibly TRBD1 on 5 matching bases. Trimming removed 4 bases from V and 4 bases from J, with 14 bases in between. The CDR3 contains 14 residues. Germline CDR1 is SGDLS and CDR2 is YYNGEE. CDR3 in amino acids: CASSLHLGGTEAFF. In DNA form, the CDR3 reads TGTGCCAGCAGCCTCCATTTGGGGGGCACTGAAGCTTTCTTT.

This clone was seen a few times. J is TRBJ2-2 and V is TRBV5-4; 8 bases are a match to TRBD2. CDR1 is SGHNT, CDR2 YYREEE, per germline (reference sequence). The CDR3 consists of 14 residues. Trimming cost V 4 bases and J 4 bases; bases outside gene matches: 3. CDR3 amino acids: CASSLGTSTGELFF. As DNA, the CDR3 is TGTGCCAGCAGCCTAGGGACTAGCACCGGGGAGCTGTTTTTT.